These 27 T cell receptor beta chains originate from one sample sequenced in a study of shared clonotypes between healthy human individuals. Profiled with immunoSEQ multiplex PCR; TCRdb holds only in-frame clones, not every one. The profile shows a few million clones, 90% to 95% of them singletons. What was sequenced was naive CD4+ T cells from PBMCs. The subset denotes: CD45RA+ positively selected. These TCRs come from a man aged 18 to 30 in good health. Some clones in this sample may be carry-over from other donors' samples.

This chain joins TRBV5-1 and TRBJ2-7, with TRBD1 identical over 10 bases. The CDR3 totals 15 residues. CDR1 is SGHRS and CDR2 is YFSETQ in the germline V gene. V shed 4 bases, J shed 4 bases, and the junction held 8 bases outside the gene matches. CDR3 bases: TGCGCCAGCAGCCTGGGTGGGACAGGGGAATACGAGCAGTACTTC. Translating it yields CASSLGGTGEYEQYF.

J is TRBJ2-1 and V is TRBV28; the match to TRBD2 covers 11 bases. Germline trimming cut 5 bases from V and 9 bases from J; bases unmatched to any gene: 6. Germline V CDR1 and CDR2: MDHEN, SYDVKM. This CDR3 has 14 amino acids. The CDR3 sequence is CASSPTSGRGEQFF. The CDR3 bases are TGTGCCAGCAGTCCTACTAGCGGGAGAGGTGAGCAGTTCTTC.

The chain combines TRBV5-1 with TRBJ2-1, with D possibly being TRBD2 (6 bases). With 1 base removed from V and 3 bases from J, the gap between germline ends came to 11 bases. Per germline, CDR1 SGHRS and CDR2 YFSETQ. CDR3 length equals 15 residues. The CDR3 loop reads CASSLIGGNYNEQFF. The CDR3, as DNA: TGCGCCAGCAGCTTGATTGGGGGGAACTACAATGAGCAGTTCTTC.

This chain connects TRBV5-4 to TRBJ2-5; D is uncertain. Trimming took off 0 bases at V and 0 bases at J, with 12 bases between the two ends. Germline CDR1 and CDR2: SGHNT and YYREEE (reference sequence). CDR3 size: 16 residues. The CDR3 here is CASSLAPGLYQETQYF. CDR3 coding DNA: TGTGCCAGCAGCTTGGCTCCGGGTTTGTACCAAGAGACCCAGTACTTC.

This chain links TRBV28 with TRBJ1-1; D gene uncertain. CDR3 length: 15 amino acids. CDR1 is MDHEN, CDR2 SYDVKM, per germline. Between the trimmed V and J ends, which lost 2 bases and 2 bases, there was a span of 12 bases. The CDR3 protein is CASSLMRLENTEAFF. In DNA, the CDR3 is TGTGCCAGCAGTTTAATGAGGTTGGAAAACACTGAAGCTTTCTTT.

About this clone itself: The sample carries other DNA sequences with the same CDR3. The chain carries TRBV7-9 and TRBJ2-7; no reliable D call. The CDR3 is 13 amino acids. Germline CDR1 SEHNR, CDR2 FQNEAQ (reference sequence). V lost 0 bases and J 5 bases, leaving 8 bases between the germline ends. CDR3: CASSLAGGHEQYF. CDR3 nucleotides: TGTGCCAGCAGCTTAGCCGGCGGACACGAGCAGTACTTC.

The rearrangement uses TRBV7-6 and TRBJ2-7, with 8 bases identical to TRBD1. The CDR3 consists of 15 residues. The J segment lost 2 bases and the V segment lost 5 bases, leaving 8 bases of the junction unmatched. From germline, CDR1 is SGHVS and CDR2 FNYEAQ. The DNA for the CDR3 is TGTGCCAGCAGCCGGGGGACAGGAGAGACCTACGAGCAGTACTTC. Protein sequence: CASSRGTGETYEQYF.

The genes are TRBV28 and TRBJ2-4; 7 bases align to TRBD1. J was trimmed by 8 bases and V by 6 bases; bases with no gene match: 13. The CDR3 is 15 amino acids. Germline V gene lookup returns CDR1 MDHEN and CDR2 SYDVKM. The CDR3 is CASSQPYRGKDIQYF. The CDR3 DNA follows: TGTGCCAGCAGCCAACCTTACAGGGGTAAAGACATTCAGTACTTC.

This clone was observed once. The CDR3, as DNA: TGTGCCAGCAGCCCCGGGAACGCAAGACGGACCCAGTACTTC. It specifies CASSPGNARRTQYF. J is TRBJ2-5 and V is TRBV6-5, with D possibly being TRBD2 (5 bases). The CDR3 has 14 amino acids. Germline V gene data show CDR1 as MNHEY and CDR2 as SVGAGI. V dropped 6 bases and J dropped 7 bases, with 18 bases sitting between them.

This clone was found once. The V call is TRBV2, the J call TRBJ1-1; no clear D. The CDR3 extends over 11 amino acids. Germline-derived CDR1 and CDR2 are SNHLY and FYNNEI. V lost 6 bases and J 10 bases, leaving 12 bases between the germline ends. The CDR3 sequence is CASSLGAGAFF. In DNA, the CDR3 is TGTGCCAGCAGCTTGGGCGCCGGAGCTTTCTTT.

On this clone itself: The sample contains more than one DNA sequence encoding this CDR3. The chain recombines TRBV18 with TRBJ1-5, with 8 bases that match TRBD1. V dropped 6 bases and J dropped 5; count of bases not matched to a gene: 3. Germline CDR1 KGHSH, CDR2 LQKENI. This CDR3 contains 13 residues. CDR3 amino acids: CASSGTGDQPQHF. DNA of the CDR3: TGTGCCAGCTCTGGGACAGGAGATCAGCCCCAGCATTTT.

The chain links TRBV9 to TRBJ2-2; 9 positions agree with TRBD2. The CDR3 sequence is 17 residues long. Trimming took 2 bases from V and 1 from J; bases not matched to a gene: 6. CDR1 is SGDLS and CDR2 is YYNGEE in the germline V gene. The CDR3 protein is CASSVGASGKNTGELFF. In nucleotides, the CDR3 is TGTGCCAGCAGCGTTGGAGCTAGCGGGAAGAACACCGGGGAGCTGTTTTTT.

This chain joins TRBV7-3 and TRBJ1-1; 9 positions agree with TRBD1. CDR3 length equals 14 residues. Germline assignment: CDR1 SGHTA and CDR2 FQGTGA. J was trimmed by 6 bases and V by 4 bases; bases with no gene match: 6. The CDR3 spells CASSSTGGRAEAFF. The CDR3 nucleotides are TGTGCCAGCAGCTCTACAGGGGGCAGGGCTGAAGCTTTCTTT. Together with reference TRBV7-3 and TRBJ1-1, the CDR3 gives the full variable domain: GAGVSQTPSNKVTEKGKYVELRCDPISGHTALYWYRQSLGQGPEFLIYFQGTGAADDSGLPNDRFFAVRPEGSVSTLKIQRTERGDSAVYLCASSSTGGRAEAFFGQGTRLTVV.

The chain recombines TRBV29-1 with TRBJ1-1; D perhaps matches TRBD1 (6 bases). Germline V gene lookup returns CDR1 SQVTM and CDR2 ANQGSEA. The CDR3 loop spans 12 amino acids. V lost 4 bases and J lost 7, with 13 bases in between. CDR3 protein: CSVGGGRFEAFF. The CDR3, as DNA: TGCAGCGTTGGGGGGGGCAGGTTTGAAGCTTTCTTT.

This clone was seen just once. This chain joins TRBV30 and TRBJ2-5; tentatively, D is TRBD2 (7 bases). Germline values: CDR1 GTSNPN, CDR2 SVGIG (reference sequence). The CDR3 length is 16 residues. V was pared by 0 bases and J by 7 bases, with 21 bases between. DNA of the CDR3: TGTGCCTGGAGTGTACTCCGGGGAGGACAGCGGGGGACCCAGTACTTC. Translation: CAWSVLRGGQRGTQYF.

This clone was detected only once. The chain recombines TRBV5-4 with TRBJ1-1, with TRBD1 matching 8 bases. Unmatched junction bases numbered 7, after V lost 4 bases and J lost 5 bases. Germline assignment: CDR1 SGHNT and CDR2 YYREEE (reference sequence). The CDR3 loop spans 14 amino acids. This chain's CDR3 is CASSRQGSETEAFF. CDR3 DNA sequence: TGTGCCAGCAGCCGACAGGGGTCAGAGACTGAAGCTTTCTTT. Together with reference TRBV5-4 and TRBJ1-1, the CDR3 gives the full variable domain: ETGVTQSPTHLIKTRGQQVTLRCSSQSGHNTVSWYQQALGQGPQFIFQYYREEENGRGNFPPRFSGLQFPNYSSELNVNALELDDSALYLCASSRQGSETEAFFGQGTRLTVV.

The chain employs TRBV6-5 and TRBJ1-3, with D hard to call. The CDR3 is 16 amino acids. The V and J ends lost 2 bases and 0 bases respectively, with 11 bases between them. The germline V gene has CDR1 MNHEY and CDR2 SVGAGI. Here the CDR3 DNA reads TGTGCCAGCAGTTACGTTTACGGATTCTCTGGAAACACCATATATTTT. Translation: CASSYVYGFSGNTIYF.

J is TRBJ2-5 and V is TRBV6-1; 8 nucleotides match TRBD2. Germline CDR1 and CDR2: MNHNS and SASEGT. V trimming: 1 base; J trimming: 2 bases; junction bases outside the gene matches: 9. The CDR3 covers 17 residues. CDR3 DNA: TGTGCCAGCAGTGAAGGAGCTAGTAGCGGGGATCAAGAGACCCAGTACTTC. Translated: CASSEGASSGDQETQYF.

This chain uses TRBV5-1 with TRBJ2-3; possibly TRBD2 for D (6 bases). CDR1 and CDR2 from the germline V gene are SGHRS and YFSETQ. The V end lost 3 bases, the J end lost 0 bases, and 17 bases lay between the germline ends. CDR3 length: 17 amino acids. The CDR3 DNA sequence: TGCGCCAGCAGCTCGGTAGCGGACGGGGGTAGCACAGATACGCAGTATTTT. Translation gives CASSSVADGGSTDTQYF.

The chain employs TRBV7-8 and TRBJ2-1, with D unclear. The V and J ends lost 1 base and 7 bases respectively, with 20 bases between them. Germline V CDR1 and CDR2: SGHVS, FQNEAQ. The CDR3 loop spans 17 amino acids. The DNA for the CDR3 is TGTGCCAGCAGCTTAGAGGAGACGGTCCGAGTTTGGAATGAGCAGTTCTTC. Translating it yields CASSLEETVRVWNEQFF.

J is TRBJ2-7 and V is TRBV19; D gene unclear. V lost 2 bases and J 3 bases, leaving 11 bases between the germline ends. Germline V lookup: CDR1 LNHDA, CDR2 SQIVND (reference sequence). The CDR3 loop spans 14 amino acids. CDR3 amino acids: CASSISRPGYEQYF. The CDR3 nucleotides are TGTGCCAGTAGTATATCCCGGCCAGGCTACGAGCAGTACTTC. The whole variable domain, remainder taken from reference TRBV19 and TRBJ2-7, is DGGITQSPKYLFRKEGQNVTLSCEQNLNHDAMYWYRQDPGQGLRLIYYSQIVNDFQKGDIAEGYSVSREKKESFPLTVTSAQKNPTAFYLCASSISRPGYEQYFGPGTRLTVT.

The CDR3 loop reads CASSQTPSFDRTIYF. Written as DNA, the CDR3 is TGTGCCAGCAGCCAAACCCCCTCGTTCGACCGGACCATATATTTT. The rearrangement joins TRBV7-6 to TRBJ1-3; D gene ambiguous. Trimming left V 5 bases short and J 10 bases short, with 21 bases between. CDR1 is SGHVS, CDR2 FNYEAQ, per germline. The CDR3 contains 15 residues.

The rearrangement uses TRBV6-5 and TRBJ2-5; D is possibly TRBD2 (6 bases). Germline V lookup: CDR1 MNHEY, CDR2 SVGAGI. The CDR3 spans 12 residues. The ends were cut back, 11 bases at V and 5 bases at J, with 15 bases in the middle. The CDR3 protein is CAATSSGETQYF. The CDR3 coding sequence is TGTGCCGCTACAAGCAGCGGGGAGACCCAGTACTTC.

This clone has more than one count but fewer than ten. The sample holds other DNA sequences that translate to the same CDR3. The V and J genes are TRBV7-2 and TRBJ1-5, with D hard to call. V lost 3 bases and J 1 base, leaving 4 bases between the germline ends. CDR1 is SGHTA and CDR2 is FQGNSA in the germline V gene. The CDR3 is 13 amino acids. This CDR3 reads CASSFDSNQPQHF. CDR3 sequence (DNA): TGTGCCAGCAGCTTCGACAGCAATCAGCCCCAGCATTTT.

The CDR3 DNA is TGCGCCAGCAGCTTGCTTCCAGGACAGATAACCTACGAGCAGTACTTC. It encodes CASSLLPGQITYEQYF. The chain joins TRBV5-1 to TRBJ2-7, with D perhaps matching TRBD1 (6 bases). CDR1 SGHRS and CDR2 YFSETQ come from the germline V gene. The CDR3 is 16 amino acids. The V end lost 1 base, the J end lost 2 bases, and 16 bases lay between the germline ends.

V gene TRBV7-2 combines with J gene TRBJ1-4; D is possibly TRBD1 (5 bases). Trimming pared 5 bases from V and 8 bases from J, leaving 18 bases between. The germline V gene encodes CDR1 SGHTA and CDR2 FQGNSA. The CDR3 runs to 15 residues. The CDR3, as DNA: TGTGCCAGCAGCCACTCGCGGGGCGAATGGGAAAAACTGTTTTTT. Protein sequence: CASSHSRGEWEKLFF.

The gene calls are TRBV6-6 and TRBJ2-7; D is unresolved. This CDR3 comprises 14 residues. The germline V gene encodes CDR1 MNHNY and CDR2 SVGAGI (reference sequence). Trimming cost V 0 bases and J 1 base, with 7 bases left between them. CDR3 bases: TGTGCCAGCAGTTACTCGTGGCCTTCCTACGAGCAGTACTTC. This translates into CASSYSWPSYEQYF.